This TCR beta chain was sequenced for a study of T cell responses to AZD1222 COVID-19 vaccine. Study-wide results and caveats: Of spike-specific TCRs, nearly half reportedly target regions left unmutated in variants.

Profiled with immunoSEQ multiplex PCR; TCRdb holds only in-frame clones, not every one. The sample has around 130,000 clones; roughly 85% are singletons. Unmatched junction bases numbered 8, after V lost 1 base and J lost 5 bases. This CDR3 comprises 17 residues. Germline V gene sequence: CDR1 SGHAT, CDR2 FQNNGV. This clone has only one observation. The antigen is unknown. The sample in question was peripheral blood, obtained on day 0 of AZD1222 vaccination. The gene calls are TRBV11-2 and TRBJ2-3; 11 bases agree with TRBD2. The source is an adult in good health. The chain's CDR3 is CASSLGLAGGDIDTQYF. In nucleotides, the CDR3 is TGTGCCAGCAGCTTAGGGCTAGCGGGGGGTGATATAGATACGCAGTATTTT.